This TCR beta chain was found in a study of blood T cell repertoires in COVID-19. All enrollees were about 18 to 100 years old and from approximately 24 US areas. Participants were placed into cohorts based on the clinical history they reported. Donors in Cohort 3 counted as recovered after two negative PCRs, clearance, or symptom resolution. Sequencing was performed with immunoSEQ multiplex PCR; in TCRdb, only in-frame clones are kept and a portion is missing. The data contain around 200,000 clones, about nine tenths of them singletons. Sequencing was performed on PBMCs or T cells enriched from blood (not recorded which). This sequence originates from a man aged 25-45 years who had recovered from COVID-19.

DNA of the CDR3: TGTGCCAGCAGCAGACAGAACTACGAGCAGTACTTC. Residues: CASSRQNYEQYF. This chain links TRBV7-2 with TRBJ2-7; D possibly corresponds to TRBD1 (5 bases). The CDR3 runs 12 residues. The V gene lost 5 bases and the J gene lost 3 bases, with 8 bases spanning the gap. Germline V lookup: CDR1 SGHTA, CDR2 FQGNSA.